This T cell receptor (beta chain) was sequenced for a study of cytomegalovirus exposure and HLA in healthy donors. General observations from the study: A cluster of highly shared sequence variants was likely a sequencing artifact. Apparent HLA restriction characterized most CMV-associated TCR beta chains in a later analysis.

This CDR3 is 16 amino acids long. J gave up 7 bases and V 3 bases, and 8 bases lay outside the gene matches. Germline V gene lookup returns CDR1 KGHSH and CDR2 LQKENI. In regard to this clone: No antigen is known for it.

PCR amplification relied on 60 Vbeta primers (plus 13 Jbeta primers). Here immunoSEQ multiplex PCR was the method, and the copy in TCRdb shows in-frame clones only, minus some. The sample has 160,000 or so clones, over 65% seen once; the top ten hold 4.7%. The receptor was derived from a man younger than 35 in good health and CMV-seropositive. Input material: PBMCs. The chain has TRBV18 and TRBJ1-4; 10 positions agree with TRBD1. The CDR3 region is CASSPTTDRGGEKLFF. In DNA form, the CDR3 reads TGTGCCAGCTCACCGACTACGGACAGGGGGGGTGAAAAACTGTTTTTT.